Below are 20 T cell receptor beta chains sequenced from a single sample in a study of CD8+ T cells in alopecia areata (dated by TCRdb to between 2017 and 2018). The time point label corresponds to: baseline before oral tofacitinib. The library was prepared using the immunoSEQ multiplex PCR assay. To provide template for TCR sequencing, every sample had RNA extracted and reverse transcribed into cDNA. TCRdb carries this immuneACCESS record with in-frame sequences only. Its versions omit some clonotypes, under half of them owing to an unresolved V gene in the studies checked, with the rest unexplained. Here the sample has 150,000 to 200,000 clones; 59% occur a single time. The ten largest clones add up to roughly 15% of the sample. The sequencing here drew on CD4+ T cells sorted from blood, taken at week 0. All receptors come from a human donor with alopecia areata.

J is TRBJ2-4 and V is TRBV5-1; no definite D call. Per the germline V gene, CDR1 is SGHRS and CDR2 is YFSETQ. This CDR3 has 14 residues. The germline V and J ends were trimmed by 0 bases and 5 bases, with 9 bases remaining between them. The CDR3, as DNA: TGCGCCAGCAGCTTGGGTCCAGAGCAAAACATTCAGTACTTC. This codes for CASSLGPEQNIQYF.

This chain connects TRBV4-2 to TRBJ1-4, with 8 bases lining up with TRBD1. Germline V lookup: CDR1 LGHNA, CDR2 YNFKEQ. V lost 4 bases, J lost 7 bases, and 2 bases stayed unmatched. This CDR3 has 13 residues. CDR3 sequence (DNA): TGTGCCAGCAGCCCTGGACAGGGTGAAAAACTGTTTTTT. This translates into CASSPGQGEKLFF.

The CDR3 region is CASSAHGNQPQHF. The CDR3 DNA reads as TGTGCCAGCAGCGCCCACGGGAATCAGCCCCAGCATTTT. The chain links TRBV7-9 to TRBJ1-5; no clear D. The CDR3 runs 13 residues. The V gene lost 5 bases and the J gene lost 4 bases, with 9 bases spanning the gap. Germline values: CDR1 SEHNR, CDR2 FQNEAQ (reference sequence).

J is TRBJ1-1 and V is TRBV5-6; 7 bases are shared with TRBD1. V was pared by 7 bases and J by 6 bases, with 12 bases of the junction left unmatched. Germline V gives CDR1 SGHDT, CDR2 YYEEEE. The CDR3 runs 14 residues. The CDR3 here is CASQEAGGASEAFF. For the CDR3, the DNA is TGTGCCAGCCAGGAGGCAGGGGGTGCGTCTGAAGCTTTCTTT.

The genes are TRBV7-9 and TRBJ2-7; a weak D match, TRBD2 (5 bases). Per the germline V gene, CDR1 is SEHNR and CDR2 is FQNEAQ (reference sequence). This CDR3 contains 12 residues. V dropped 9 bases and J dropped 12 bases, with 21 bases sitting between them. CDR3 nucleotide sequence: TGTGCCAGAGGACTTAGACTACGAAAGGCGTACTTC. Translating it yields CARGLRLRKAYF.

The J gene is TRBJ1-4, the V gene TRBV6-5; unclear D gene. Germline CDR1 reads MNHEY; CDR2 reads SVGAGI. The CDR3 has 15 residues. Trimming stripped 6 bases from V and 7 bases from J, with 18 bases between. In DNA, the CDR3 is TGTGCCAGCAGGTCAACCGGGGAGGGTGGTGAAAAACTGTTTTTT. Protein: CASRSTGEGGEKLFF.

The chain employs TRBV19 and TRBJ1-5; 9 bases agree with TRBD1. In germline, CDR1 is LNHDA, CDR2 SQIVND (reference sequence). The CDR3 contains 16 residues. With 6 bases clipped from V and 6 bases from J, the junction kept 12 bases outside the gene matches. The chain's CDR3 is CASSPTGGFSIQPQHF. The DNA for the CDR3 is TGTGCCAGTAGCCCGACAGGGGGATTCTCAATTCAGCCCCAGCATTTT.

The V gene is TRBV5-6, the J gene TRBJ1-2; weak D call: TRBD1 (5 bases). The CDR3 has 14 residues. V lost 2 bases, J lost 3 bases, and 11 bases lay in between. Germline V gene sequence: CDR1 SGHDT, CDR2 YYEEEE. The CDR3, as DNA: TGTGCCAGCAGCTTCCAGGGTGAAGACTATGGCTACACCTTC. Its translation is CASSFQGEDYGYTF.

The genes are TRBV29-1 and TRBJ2-3; 8 nucleotides agree with TRBD1. V shed 0 bases and J 2 bases; nucleotides not matched to a gene: 7. Germline lookup yields CDR1 SQVTM and CDR2 ANQGSEA. The CDR3 contains 16 residues. The CDR3 here is CSVEDWTGILTDTQYF. The CDR3 DNA sequence: TGCAGCGTTGAAGATTGGACAGGGATCCTCACAGATACGCAGTATTTT.

V and J are TRBV19 and TRBJ2-1, with 8 bases identical to TRBD1. The CDR3 extends over 16 amino acids. V lost 4 bases to trimming and J lost 0 bases; unmatched junction nucleotides: 5. Germline V gene sequence: CDR1 LNHDA, CDR2 SQIVND (reference sequence). CDR3 in DNA: TGTGCCAGTAGTAACGGACAGGGATACTCCTACAATGAGCAGTTCTTC. This codes for CASSNGQGYSYNEQFF.

The V call is TRBV29-1, the J call TRBJ2-1, with TRBD1 as a possible D gene (6 bases). Germline V gene sequence: CDR1 SQVTM, CDR2 ANQGSEA. The CDR3 is made up of 15 amino acids. Trimming cost V 8 bases and J 1 base, with 18 bases left between them. CDR3 sequence reads: CSHTKQGISYNEQFF. CDR3 DNA: TGCAGCCACACCAAACAGGGCATTTCCTACAATGAGCAGTTCTTC.

There are a few counts of this clone. This chain joins TRBV29-1 and TRBJ2-2, with 8 bases identical to TRBD1. Per the germline V gene, CDR1 is SQVTM and CDR2 is ANQGSEA. V lost 4 bases, J lost 4 bases, and 5 bases stayed unmatched. This CDR3 has 14 residues. The CDR3 region is CSVGRGQATGELFF. DNA for the CDR3: TGCAGCGTTGGCCGGGGACAGGCCACCGGGGAGCTGTTTTTT.

V usage is TRBV6-1 and J usage is TRBJ2-5, with 11 bases fitting TRBD2. CDR3 length equals 13 residues. The J segment lost 4 bases and the V segment lost 7 bases, leaving 2 bases of the junction unmatched. From germline, CDR1 is MNHNS and CDR2 SASEGT. The CDR3: CASKLAGVETQYF. The CDR3, as DNA: TGTGCCAGCAAACTAGCGGGGGTAGAGACCCAGTACTTC.

This chain joins TRBV7-9 and TRBJ1-2; 8 nucleotides align to TRBD1. V was pared by 4 bases and J by 4 bases, with 5 bases of the junction left unmatched. Germline CDR1 is SEHNR and CDR2 is FQNEAQ (reference sequence). The CDR3 loop spans 14 amino acids. Written as DNA, the CDR3 is TGTGCCAGCAGCTACCCAGGGGGCGCCTATGGCTACACCTTC. Its protein product is CASSYPGGAYGYTF.

The chain is built from TRBV4-1 and TRBJ1-2; weak D call: TRBD1 (5 bases). Germline CDR1 is MGHRA and CDR2 is YSYEKL. The CDR3 spans 13 residues. V was clipped by 4 bases and J by 6 bases, with 12 bases between them. The CDR3 nucleotides are TGCGCCAGCAGCCTTTTGGGAGGGGATGGCTACACCTTC. Translating gives CASSLLGGDGYTF.

The chain combines TRBV4-1 with TRBJ2-5; D is possibly TRBD1 (5 bases). CDR3 length: 14 residues. Germline lookup yields CDR1 MGHRA and CDR2 YSYEKL. The V gene lost 0 bases and the J gene lost 2 bases, with 7 bases spanning the gap. The CDR3 nucleotides read TGCGCCAGCAGCCAAGAATACAGGCAAGAGACCCAGTACTTC. Its protein product is CASSQEYRQETQYF.

This clone was counted between two and nine times. The chain employs TRBV5-6 and TRBJ1-1, with D tentatively TRBD1 (6 bases). With 6 bases removed from V and 1 base from J, the gap between germline ends came to 10 bases. CDR3 length equals 13 residues. Germline V lookup: CDR1 SGHDT, CDR2 YYEEEE. The CDR3 DNA is TGTGCCAGCACCGAGACAGGGAACACTGAAGCTTTCTTT. It specifies CASTETGNTEAFF. Full variable domain (missing parts from reference TRBV5-6 and TRBJ1-1): DAGVTQSPTHLIKTRGQQVTLRCSPKSGHDTVSWYQQALGQGPQFIFQYYEEEERQRGNFPDRFSGHQFPNYSSELNVNALLLGDSALYLCASTETGNTEAFFGQGTRLTVV.

This clone has only one observation. The gene calls are TRBV5-6 and TRBJ1-2; maybe TRBD1 (5 bases). The CDR3 extends over 15 amino acids. Germline CDR1 reads SGHDT; CDR2 reads YYEEEE. With 4 bases removed from V and 4 bases from J, the gap between germline ends came to 17 bases. CDR3 region: CASSTPGGKAYGYTF. The CDR3 coding sequence is TGTGCCAGCAGCACACCGGGGGGTAAGGCCTATGGCTACACCTTC.

This clone appeared a few times. The chain employs TRBV27 and TRBJ2-2; no firm D call. From germline, CDR1 is MNHEY and CDR2 SMNVEV (reference sequence). V was pared by 4 bases and J by 8 bases, with 11 bases between. This CDR3 spans 13 amino acids. The CDR3 protein is CASSSMVGGELFF. The CDR3 nucleotides read TGTGCCAGCAGTTCAATGGTTGGTGGGGAGCTGTTTTTT.

This clone was observed a handful of times. V and J are TRBV5-4 and TRBJ2-4, with 8 bases fitting TRBD2. Trimming took 0 bases from V and 5 from J; bases not matched to a gene: 4. The CDR3 has 15 amino acids. From germline, CDR1 is SGHNT and CDR2 YYREEE (reference sequence). CDR3 bases: TGTGCCAGCAGCTTGGCGAGTAGCGGGGAAAACATTCAGTACTTC. Translating it yields CASSLASSGENIQYF.